These 3 T cell receptor beta chains share one sample of origin, sequenced in a study of blood T cell repertoires in COVID-19. Assay: immunoSEQ multiplex PCR; the TCRdb copy retains only in-frame clones and omits some. The repertoire has 250,000 or so clones, approximately 80% of them found once; the top ten carry around 2%. The sequenced sample was peripheral blood. These receptors were taken from a man between 40 and 49 years old who had recovered from COVID-19.

This chain uses TRBV9 with TRBJ2-7; D is possibly TRBD2 (6 bases). The CDR3 has 14 amino acids. The V and J ends lost 4 bases and 1 base respectively, with 12 bases between them. Germline values: CDR1 SGDLS, CDR2 YYNGEE. CDR3 in DNA: TGTGCCAGCAGCCCTCGGGACTTTTCCTACGAGCAGTACTTC. This encodes CASSPRDFSYEQYF.

The chain carries TRBV21-1 and TRBJ1-4. TRBV21-1 has pseudogene status. The CDR3 contains 13 residues. Here the CDR3 DNA reads TGTGCCAGCAGCATCCAAGGGAGAGAGTATCTGTTTTTT. It yields the protein CASSIQGREYLFF.

The chain employs TRBV5-6 and TRBJ1-3, with D perhaps TRBD1 (5 bases). Germline V lookup: CDR1 SGHDT, CDR2 YYEEEE. The V end was cut by 1 base, the J end by 2 bases, with 16 bases between. The CDR3 loop spans 17 amino acids. In DNA form, the CDR3 reads TGTGCCAGCAGCTTGTTAACCCCTGGGGCCGCTGGAAACACCATATATTTT. Amino acid sequence: CASSLLTPGAAGNTIYF.